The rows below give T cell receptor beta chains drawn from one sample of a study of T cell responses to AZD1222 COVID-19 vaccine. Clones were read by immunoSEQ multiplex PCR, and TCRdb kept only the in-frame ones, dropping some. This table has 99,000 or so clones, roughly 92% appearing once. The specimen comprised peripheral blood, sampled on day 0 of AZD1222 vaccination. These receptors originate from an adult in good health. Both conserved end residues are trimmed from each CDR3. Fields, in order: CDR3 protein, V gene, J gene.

cdr3_aa: ASSDTGGLGYT
v_call: TRBV18
j_call: TRBJ1-2

cdr3_aa: ASSFSGSTDTQY
v_call: TRBV3-1/TRBV3-2
j_call: TRBJ2-3

cdr3_aa: ASSLMGEGLREQY
v_call: TRBV5-1
j_call: TRBJ2-7

cdr3_aa: ASSPPSISLLGEQY
v_call: TRBV18
j_call: TRBJ2-7

cdr3_aa: ASSQDGTGELF
v_call: TRBV28
j_call: TRBJ2-2

cdr3_aa: ASSDRFEAF
v_call: TRBV6-4
j_call: TRBJ1-1

cdr3_aa: ASSLYDAAGREKLF
v_call: TRBV28
j_call: TRBJ1-4

cdr3_aa: ASSLVGIEQF
v_call: TRBV5-1
j_call: TRBJ2-1

cdr3_aa: ASSQSRVAREQY
v_call: TRBV7-8
j_call: TRBJ2-7

cdr3_aa: AISSGTGDEKLF
v_call: TRBV10-3
j_call: TRBJ1-4

cdr3_aa: ASELGPGETQY
v_call: TRBV12-3/TRBV12-4
j_call: TRBJ2-5

cdr3_aa: ASSSRLPGSYNEQF
v_call: TRBV5-1
j_call: TRBJ2-1

cdr3_aa: ASSVVDTGGTGELF
v_call: TRBV9
j_call: TRBJ2-2

cdr3_aa: ASSMGVSNQPQH
v_call: TRBV19
j_call: TRBJ1-5

cdr3_aa: ASKQTGVNEQF
v_call: TRBV2
j_call: TRBJ2-1

cdr3_aa: ASSPGRRWNTGELF
v_call: TRBV19
j_call: TRBJ2-2

cdr3_aa: ASSEGWNSPLH
v_call: TRBV18
j_call: TRBJ1-6

cdr3_aa: ASSSSQGSDRYNEQF
v_call: TRBV7-8
j_call: TRBJ2-1

cdr3_aa: ATSRGPDTEAF
v_call: TRBV24-1
j_call: TRBJ1-1

cdr3_aa: ASSHPSGGETQY
v_call: TRBV18
j_call: TRBJ2-5

cdr3_aa: ASRGTKYEQY
v_call: TRBV27
j_call: TRBJ2-7

cdr3_aa: ASSLSGLAGGPSPTDTQY
v_call: TRBV27
j_call: TRBJ2-3

cdr3_aa: ASSPLQQNTEAF
v_call: TRBV18
j_call: TRBJ1-1

cdr3_aa: ASSLQGGYYGYT
v_call: TRBV5-4
j_call: TRBJ1-2

cdr3_aa: ASSATSQNYNEQF
v_call: TRBV9
j_call: TRBJ2-1

cdr3_aa: AWNVGETYEQY
v_call: TRBV30
j_call: TRBJ2-7

cdr3_aa: ASSAQGWVNTEAF
v_call: TRBV9
j_call: TRBJ1-1

cdr3_aa: ASSLSRNQPQH
v_call: TRBV13
j_call: TRBJ1-5